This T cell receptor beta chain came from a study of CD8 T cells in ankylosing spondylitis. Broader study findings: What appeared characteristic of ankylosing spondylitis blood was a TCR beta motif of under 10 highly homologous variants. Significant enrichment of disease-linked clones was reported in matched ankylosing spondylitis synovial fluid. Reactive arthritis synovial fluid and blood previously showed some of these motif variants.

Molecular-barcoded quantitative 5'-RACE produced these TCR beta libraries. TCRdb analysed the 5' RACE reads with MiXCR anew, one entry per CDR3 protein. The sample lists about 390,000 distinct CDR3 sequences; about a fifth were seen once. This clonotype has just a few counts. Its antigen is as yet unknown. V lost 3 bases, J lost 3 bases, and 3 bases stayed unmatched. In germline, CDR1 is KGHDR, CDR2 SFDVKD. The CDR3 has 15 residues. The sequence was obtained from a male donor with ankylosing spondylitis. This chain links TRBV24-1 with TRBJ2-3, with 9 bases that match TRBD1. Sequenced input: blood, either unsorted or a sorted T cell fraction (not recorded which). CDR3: CATSDGDRATDTQYF. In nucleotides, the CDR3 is TGTGCCACCAGTGATGGGGACAGGGCGACAGATACGCAGTATTTT.